This is a list of T cell receptor beta chains from one sample in a study of graft-versus-host responses after intestinal transplantation. No antigen has been identified for these receptors. Here immunoSEQ multiplex PCR was the method, and the copy in TCRdb shows in-frame clones only, minus some. The sample consists of roughly 85,000 clones, around 93% of them appearing once. The specimen was unstimulated CD8+ T cells sorted from spleen or lymph node cells, collected before transplant. These receptors all come from a human donor who was the organ donor for an intestinal transplant. CDR3s include the opening cysteine and the closing phenylalanine or tryptophan. Each record gives: CDR3 protein, J gene, V gene.

CDR3: CATTPGDTSKQETQYF; J: TRBJ2-5; V: TRBV15
CDR3: CAPGPQGSPLHF; J: TRBJ1-6; V: TRBV19
CDR3: CASRGDLLTNTEAFF; J: TRBJ1-1; V: TRBV2
CDR3: CASSFRVQETQYF; J: TRBJ2-5; V: TRBV5-8
CDR3: CASSLRYRDRAEGLPYEQYF; J: TRBJ2-7; V: TRBV7-8
CDR3: CASSSRTGGAETQYF; J: TRBJ2-5; V: TRBV4-1
CDR3: CASTPGRVNYNEQFF; J: TRBJ2-1; V: TRBV6-1
CDR3: CASSVGWRGASTDTQYF; J: TRBJ2-3; V: TRBV9
CDR3: CASSGWTSGDLNTGELFF; J: TRBJ2-2; V: TRBV2
CDR3: CASSSPQTGNEQFF; J: TRBJ2-1; V: TRBV5-1
CDR3: CASRMRDRNLNEQFF; J: TRBJ2-1; V: TRBV11-2
CDR3: CASSLDWSTEAFF; J: TRBJ1-1; V: TRBV5-1
CDR3: CASGLQQSGTGELFF; J: TRBJ2-2; V: TRBV6-5
CDR3: CAIGLGSEQYF; J: TRBJ2-7; V: TRBV5-4
CDR3: CASSIGSENTEAFF; J: TRBJ1-1; V: TRBV19
CDR3: CASSQDLPSGEMETQYF; J: TRBJ2-5; V: TRBV4-1
CDR3: CASSSWGGDLNEQFF; J: TRBJ2-1; V: TRBV7-9
CDR3: CASSELVGGQETQYF; J: TRBJ2-5; V: TRBV6-1
CDR3: CAISSAGVGYEQYF; J: -; V: TRBV10-3
CDR3: CASSEGASPEAFF; J: TRBJ1-1; V: TRBV6-1
CDR3: CASSHASQEGRLYGKLFF; J: TRBJ1-4; V: TRBV4-1
CDR3: CSGQGIDGYTF; J: TRBJ1-2; V: TRBV29-1
CDR3: CASSRAGGAYEQYF; J: TRBJ2-7; V: TRBV7-2
CDR3: CASSPGRSRGQETQYF; J: TRBJ2-5; V: TRBV5-1
CDR3: CASSKESGWNTEAFF; J: TRBJ1-1; V: TRBV19
CDR3: CASRPSGYSNQPQHF; J: TRBJ1-5; V: TRBV27
CDR3: CASSIGTGMGSPLHF; J: TRBJ1-6; V: TRBV19
CDR3: CASRVGANTGELFF; J: TRBJ2-2; V: TRBV6-1
CDR3: CASSLGSGLGAYEQYF; J: TRBJ2-7; V: TRBV7-6
CDR3: CASSLGQGTDTQYF; J: TRBJ2-3; V: TRBV19
CDR3: CASSVSRGGSYNEQFF; J: TRBJ2-1; V: TRBV9
CDR3: CASSPRQGLSGYTF; J: TRBJ1-2; V: TRBV7-3
CDR3: CASSPRGQEAPYEQYF; J: TRBJ2-7; V: TRBV4-1
CDR3: CAISDVGTGEKLFF; J: TRBJ1-4; V: TRBV10-3
CDR3: CASSLNPADDYNEQFF; J: TRBJ2-1; V: TRBV7-3
CDR3: CASSSILETGRGEQYF; J: TRBJ2-7; V: TRBV13
CDR3: CASSQDLSGEHYEQYF; J: TRBJ2-7; V: TRBV4-1
CDR3: CASRIQGDGGANVLTF; J: TRBJ2-6; V: TRBV5-6
CDR3: CASRRSAGSYNEQFF; J: TRBJ2-1; V: TRBV27
CDR3: CASSQEGQIIEAFF; J: TRBJ1-1; V: TRBV4-1
CDR3: CASSSSGGHEQYF; J: -; V: TRBV7-6
CDR3: CASSLVEGTDYGYTF; J: TRBJ1-2; V: TRBV7-2
CDR3: CAITGDDGGGYTF; J: TRBJ1-2; V: TRBV10-3
CDR3: CASSFRGTSSYEQYF; J: TRBJ2-7; V: TRBV28
CDR3: CASSVPGDSYNEQFF; J: TRBJ2-1; V: TRBV19
CDR3: CASSMGTGGYEQYF; J: TRBJ2-7; V: TRBV19
CDR3: CASSAGTGVIGTYNEQFF; J: TRBJ2-1; V: TRBV10-1
CDR3: CASSQEGGTLNEKLFF; J: TRBJ1-4; V: TRBV4-1
CDR3: CASSRQGALETQYF; J: TRBJ2-5; V: TRBV27
CDR3: CASIDGTGELFF; J: TRBJ2-2; V: TRBV6-5
CDR3: CSVVDLWGYTF; J: TRBJ1-2; V: TRBV29-1
CDR3: CASSLLPSGSSYEQYF; J: TRBJ2-7; V: TRBV5-1
CDR3: CASSWTGENEQYF; J: -; V: TRBV5-4
CDR3: CASSISNQPQHF; J: TRBJ1-5; V: TRBV19
CDR3: CASSQTQSGGAYGETQYF; J: TRBJ2-5; V: TRBV4-1
CDR3: CASSLDGASTDTQYF; J: TRBJ2-3; V: TRBV27